The present entry profiles one TCR beta chain with its context. The table came from immunoSEQ multiplex PCR; TCRdb's copy has only in-frame clones and leaves some out. The sample includes 150,000 to 200,000 clones, around 86% of them seen just once. These data originate in a study of blood T cell repertoires in COVID-19. CDR1 SEHNR and CDR2 FQNEAQ come from the germline V gene (reference sequence). The V gene end was trimmed by 4 bases and the J gene end by 4 bases; junction bases not matched to a gene: 1. The CDR3 consists of 14 residues. Those enrolled in Seattle joined during active infection and were followed longitudinally afterward.

The origin of this receptor is a woman in her 70s with COVID-19, enrolled during active disease. The chain recombines TRBV7-9 with TRBJ1-6, with TRBD1 matching 7 bases. Sequences were obtained from peripheral blood. CDR3 sequence (DNA): TGTGCCAGCAGCTCGGGACAGTATAATTCACCCCTCCACTTT. This codes for CASSSGQYNSPLHF.